The clone carrying this T cell receptor (beta chain) was seen a handful of times. The data originate from a study of identical twins. MiXCR, applied by TCRdb to the 5' RACE reads, yields one record per CDR3 protein. This sample yields hundreds of thousands of distinct CDR3 sequences, of which approximately 8.3% are seen a single time; less than 2% belongs to the top ten. From germline, CDR1 is MNHEY and CDR2 SMNVEV (reference sequence). The CDR3 has 19 residues. The ends lost 0 bases at V and 1 base at J; junction bases unmatched: 11. This same sample was also taken into another study, of yellow fever vaccine responses in identical twins.

Sequenced: memory (CD45RO+) T cells sorted from blood. The J gene is TRBJ1-1, the V gene TRBV27; TRBD1 matches 10 bases. The TCR was taken from a young woman in good health. Here the CDR3 reads CASSLSIRGTGEGNTEAFF. CDR3 bases: TGTGCCAGCAGTTTATCGATAAGAGGGACAGGGGAGGGGAACACTGAAGCTTTCTTT.